This record concerns one T cell receptor beta chain sequence. Authors' methods: Amplifying reference gene primers gave estimates of nucleated cell counts. This table comes from immunoSEQ multiplex PCR, and its TCRdb copy is limited to in-frame clones, with some not included. V and J calls plus clone size are reproduced from that table; the DNA served to infer D and trimming. The sample lists 30,000 to 35,000 clones, approximately 85% seen once, with around 8.6% in the top ten. CDR1 is SGDLS and CDR2 is YYNGEE in the germline V gene. The CDR3 is 14 residues long. The trim removed 2 bases at V and 1 base at J, leaving 1 base unmatched. The sample originates from a study of blood T cell repertoires in COVID-19. At the level of the study: COVID-19 samples, acute and convalescent, were from the United States, Italy and Spain.

The sequence derives from a man older than 75 with active COVID-19. The V call is TRBV9, the J call TRBJ2-5; 8 bases align to TRBD1. Sequencing input: peripheral blood. The CDR3 is CASSVDRGQETQYF. The CDR3 coding sequence is TGTGCCAGCAGCGTCGACAGGGGCCAAGAGACCCAGTACTTC.